Following are 22 T cell receptor beta chains from one sample sequenced in a study of Graves' ophthalmopathy and Graves' hyperthyroidism. Amplified TCR beta CDR3 regions were obtained using RNA transcripts as template. Amplification began with first-round RT-PCR using HTBI primers, then second-round multiplex PCR was performed. TCRdb itself ran the multiplex PCR reads through MiXCR, one entry per CDR3 protein. The top ten clones hold 40% to 45% of a sample with almost 750,000 distinct CDR3 sequences, around 40% of them seen once. Material: peripheral blood. The receptors come from an adult man with Graves' ophthalmopathy.

This clonotype came up many times. The chain carries TRBV7-2 and TRBJ1-5; D unclear. V shed 3 bases and J shed 1 base, with 7 bases lying between them. The CDR3 is 14 amino acids. Germline V CDR1 and CDR2: SGHTA, FQGNSA. The CDR3 is CASSFFQSNQPQHF. CDR3 DNA: TGTGCCAGCAGCTTTTTCCAGAGCAATCAGCCCCAGCATTTT.

The count of this clonotype is one. Since no conserved phenylalanine or tryptophan closes the CDR3, a read error is the likely cause. No DNA is shown, since the ends of the CDR3 on it are uncertain; the CDR3 is the one TCRdb lists. J is TRBJ1-4 and V is TRBV7-9; the D call in the table, TRBD1, was not verified against the DNA. A total of 10 residues make up the CDR3, ends included. The germline CDR1 and CDR2 sequences are SEHNR and FQNEAQ (reference sequence). The CDR3 loop is CASSLGESNY.

This clonotype was detected only once. A clone one base away is much larger, so this may be a read error. The V call is TRBV10-3, the J call TRBJ1-2; tentatively, D is TRBD1 (5 bases). Between the trimmed V and J ends, which lost 10 bases and 4 bases, there was a span of 16 bases. Germline CDR1 and CDR2: ENHRY and SYGVKD. The CDR3 contains 13 residues. The CDR3 reads CASSRDHSYGYTF. DNA of the CDR3: TGTGCCAGCAGCCGGGACCACAGCTATGGCTACACCTTC.

In its sample, this clonotype was seen a few times. A read error is possible here, since a much larger clone lies one base away. CDR3 region: CASSSDGDTEAFF. CDR3 nucleotides: TGTGCCAGCAGCTCCGACGGGGACACTGAAGCTTTCTTT. The rearrangement links TRBV7-9 to TRBJ1-1; unclear D gene. Trimming removed 4 bases at V and 3 bases at J, with 9 bases between. Germline lookup yields CDR1 SEHNR and CDR2 FQNEAQ (reference sequence). The CDR3 runs to 13 residues.

Written as DNA, the CDR3 is TGCGCCAGCGGGACTAGCGGGGGGGGCGTGCAGCAGTACTTC. Amino acid sequence: CASGTSGGGVQQYF. The chain has TRBV10-2 and TRBJ2-7, with TRBD2 identical over 16 bases. V trimming: 8 bases; J trimming: 8 bases; junction bases outside the gene matches: 6. The CDR3 contains 14 residues. Germline V gene data show CDR1 as WSHSY and CDR2 as SAAADI.

The rearrangement links TRBV5-4 to TRBJ1-2, with unresolved D. Germline values: CDR1 SGHNT, CDR2 YYREEE (reference sequence). V lost 5 bases and J 5 bases, leaving 10 bases between the germline ends. The CDR3 extends over 12 amino acids. DNA for the CDR3: TGTGCCAGCAGGAAAGACGGATATGGCTACACCTTC. Its translation: CASRKDGYGYTF.

This clonotype was recorded many times. V usage is TRBV2 and J usage is TRBJ1-4; 8 nucleotides match TRBD1. The J segment lost 8 bases and the V segment lost 4 bases, leaving 9 bases of the junction unmatched. Germline lookup yields CDR1 SNHLY and CDR2 FYNNEI. The CDR3 sequence is 15 residues long. The CDR3: CASSVATGEGEKLFF. As DNA, the CDR3 is TGTGCCAGCAGTGTGGCGACAGGGGAAGGAGAAAAACTGTTTTTT.

The table lists this clonotype with a few counts. The chain joins TRBV12-3 or TRBV12-4 to TRBJ2-7; 8 bases align to TRBD1. Losses at the gene ends were 5 bases for V and 6 bases for J; bases not matched to a gene: 9. CDR3 length: 14 residues. This chain's CDR3 is CASSKQGQVGEQYF. The CDR3 bases are TGTGCCAGCAGTAAGCAGGGACAGGTGGGCGAGCAGTACTTC.

The J gene is TRBJ2-5, the V gene TRBV7-6; TRBD1 is a possible D gene (5 bases). Germline V gene lookup returns CDR1 SGHVS and CDR2 FNYEAQ. The CDR3 runs to 15 residues. The V end was cut by 2 bases, the J end by 5 bases, with 15 bases between. In DNA form, the CDR3 reads TGTGCCAGCAGCTTAATTGCAGGGTATGATGAGACCCAGTACTTC. Translated, it gives CASSLIAGYDETQYF.

Points on this clonotype: At one boundary the junction diverges from the germline segment, which might be a read error. The chain's CDR3 is CASSYLDRGGTGELFF. CDR3 bases: TGTGCCAGCAGTTACCTGGACAGGGGTGGCACCGGGGAGCTGTTTTTT. V and J are TRBV10-2 and TRBJ2-2, with TRBD1 matching 9 bases. This CDR3 spans 16 amino acids. Germline CDR1 WSHSY, CDR2 SAAADI.

This clonotype was found many times. The J gene is TRBJ2-5, the V gene TRBV20-1; possible D gene TRBD1, 6 bases. Trimming removed 5 bases from V and 5 bases from J, with 12 bases in between. CDR1 and CDR2 from the germline V gene are DFQATT and SNEGSKA (reference sequence). This CDR3 is built from 12 residues. The DNA of the CDR3 is TGCAGTGCTGACCAGGGGTGGGAGACCCAGTACTTC. It encodes CSADQGWETQYF.

The chain couples TRBV5-4 to TRBJ1-4, with 8 bases aligning to TRBD1. The junction had 6 bases not matched to a gene; V was cut back by 3 bases and J by 8 bases. The germline V gene has CDR1 SGHNT and CDR2 YYREEE (reference sequence). This CDR3 comprises 14 residues. This CDR3 reads CASSYRDRGEKLFF. DNA of the CDR3: TGTGCCAGCAGCTACCGCGACAGGGGCGAAAAACTGTTTTTT.

V usage is TRBV25-1 and J usage is TRBJ1-4, with no clear D. In germline, CDR1 is MGHDK, CDR2 SYGVNS. The CDR3 length is 13 residues. Trimming removed 6 bases at V and 5 bases at J, with 10 bases between. DNA for the CDR3: TGTGCCAGCAGCTCCGTGGGAAATGAAAAACTGTTTTTT. It translates to CASSSVGNEKLFF.

The chain links TRBV7-9 to TRBJ2-2; D gene ambiguous. V was trimmed by 1 base and J by 5 bases, leaving 29 bases between them. The CDR3 is 21 amino acids. Germline CDR1 reads SEHNR; CDR2 reads FQNEAQ (reference sequence). The CDR3 spells CASSLGLFGSSLMVMTGELFF. In DNA, the CDR3 is TGTGCCAGCAGCTTAGGGCTTTTTGGCAGCTCTTTAATGGTGATGACCGGGGAGCTGTTTTTT.

Notes on this clonotype: The germline gene is not matched at one end of the junction; a read error may be the cause. The chain uses TRBV7-9 and TRBJ2-2, with a possible D match to TRBD2 (6 bases). The CDR3 has 15 residues. CDR1 and CDR2 from the germline V gene are SEHNR and FQNEAQ (reference sequence). The CDR3 DNA reads TGTGCCAGCAGCCCGACGGGACTGGTCACCGGGGAGCTGTCTTGG. Translated: CASSPTGLVTGELSW.

This CDR3 is CASSQVGQWNEKLFF. The CDR3 DNA reads TGCGCCAGCAGCCAAGTGGGACAGTGGAATGAAAAACTGTTTTTT. J is TRBJ1-4 and V is TRBV4-1; 7 nucleotides align to TRBD1. The trim removed 1 base at V and 5 bases at J, leaving 4 bases unmatched. The CDR3 sequence is 15 residues long. In germline, CDR1 is MGHRA, CDR2 YSYEKL.

The chain employs TRBV20-1 and TRBJ2-7; D possibly matches TRBD1 or TRBD2 (7 bases each). Germline V gene sequence: CDR1 DFQATT, CDR2 SNEGSKA (reference sequence). V was shortened by 2 bases and J by 4 bases, with 15 bases between the two germline ends. The CDR3 sequence is 14 residues long. CDR3 DNA sequence: TGCAGTGCTAGACAGGGGGGGATCAAGTACGAGCAGTACTTC. Protein product: CSARQGGIKYEQYF.

V usage is TRBV5-4 and J usage is TRBJ2-3, with unresolved D. The germline CDR1 and CDR2 sequences are SGHNT and YYREEE (reference sequence). The V and J ends lost 0 bases and 1 base respectively, with 15 bases between them. This CDR3 contains 17 residues. CDR3: CASSLGFLTGRTDTQYF. Here the CDR3 DNA reads TGTGCCAGCAGCTTGGGATTTCTGACTGGGCGCACAGATACGCAGTATTTT.

V gene TRBV7-2 combines with J gene TRBJ2-7; D ambiguous. The CDR3 length is 13 residues. Germline assignment: CDR1 SGHTA and CDR2 FQGNSA. The chain's CDR3 is CAPVGTDHYEQYF. CDR3 nucleotide sequence: TGTGCTCCGGTGGGTACGGACCACTACGAGCAGTACTTC. Drawing the rest from reference TRBV7-2 and TRBJ2-7, the complete variable domain is GAGVSQSPSNKVTEKGKDVELRCDPISGHTALYWYRQSLGQGLEFLIYFQGNSAPDKSGLPSDRFSAERTGGSVSTLTIQRTQQEDSAVYLCAPVGTDHYEQYFGPGTRLTVT.

The sample holds a few counts of this clonotype. V is TRBV7-2 and J is TRBJ2-7, with D possibly being TRBD2 (6 bases). The CDR3 runs to 15 residues. The V and J ends lost 2 bases and 5 bases respectively, with 16 bases between them. Germline assignment: CDR1 SGHTA and CDR2 FQGNSA. CDR3 nucleotide sequence: TGTGCCAGCAGCTTACATAAGGTTACGGGGGACGAGCAGTACTTC. This gives the protein CASSLHKVTGDEQYF.

This clonotype was counted ten times or more. V gene TRBV7-9 combines with J gene TRBJ2-7; D gene uncertain. In germline, CDR1 is SEHNR, CDR2 FQNEAQ (reference sequence). The CDR3 covers 15 residues. The V and J ends lost 1 base and 0 bases respectively, with 10 bases between them. The CDR3 here is CASSLGSTASYEQYF. CDR3 nucleotides: TGTGCCAGCAGCTTAGGGAGTACAGCCTCCTACGAGCAGTACTTC.

The rearrangement links TRBV11-2 to TRBJ2-7; the match to TRBD2 covers 9 bases. Losses at the gene ends were 6 bases for V and 9 bases for J; bases not matched to a gene: 15. Per germline, CDR1 SGHAT and CDR2 FQNNGV. The CDR3 extends over 15 amino acids. Written as DNA, the CDR3 is TGTGCCAGCAGTCCTCGGACTAGCGCGATTTTTGCGCAGTACTTC. Translated, it gives CASSPRTSAIFAQYF. Full variable domain (missing parts from reference TRBV11-2 and TRBJ2-7): EAGVAQSPRYKIIEKRQSVAFWCNPISGHATLYWYQQILGQGPKLLIQFQNNGVVDDSQLPKDRFSAERLKGVDSTLKIQPAKLEDSAVYLCASSPRTSAIFAQYFGPGTRLTVT.